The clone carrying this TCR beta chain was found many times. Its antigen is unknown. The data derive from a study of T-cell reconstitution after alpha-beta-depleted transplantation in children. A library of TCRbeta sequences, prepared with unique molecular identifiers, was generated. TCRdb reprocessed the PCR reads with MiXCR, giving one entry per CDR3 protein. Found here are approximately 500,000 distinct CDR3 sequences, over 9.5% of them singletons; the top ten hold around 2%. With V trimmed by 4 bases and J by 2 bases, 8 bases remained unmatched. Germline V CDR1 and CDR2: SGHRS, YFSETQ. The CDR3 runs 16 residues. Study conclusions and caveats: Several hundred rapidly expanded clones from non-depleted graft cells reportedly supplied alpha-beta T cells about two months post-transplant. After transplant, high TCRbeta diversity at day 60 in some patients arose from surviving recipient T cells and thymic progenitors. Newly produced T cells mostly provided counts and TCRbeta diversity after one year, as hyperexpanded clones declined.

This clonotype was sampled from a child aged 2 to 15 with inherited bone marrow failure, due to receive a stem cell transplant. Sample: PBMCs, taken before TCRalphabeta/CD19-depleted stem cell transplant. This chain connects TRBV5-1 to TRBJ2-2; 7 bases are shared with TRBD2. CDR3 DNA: TGCGCCAGCAGCGGAACCTCTAGCGGTAACACCGGGGAGCTGTTTTTT. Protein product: CASSGTSSGNTGELFF.